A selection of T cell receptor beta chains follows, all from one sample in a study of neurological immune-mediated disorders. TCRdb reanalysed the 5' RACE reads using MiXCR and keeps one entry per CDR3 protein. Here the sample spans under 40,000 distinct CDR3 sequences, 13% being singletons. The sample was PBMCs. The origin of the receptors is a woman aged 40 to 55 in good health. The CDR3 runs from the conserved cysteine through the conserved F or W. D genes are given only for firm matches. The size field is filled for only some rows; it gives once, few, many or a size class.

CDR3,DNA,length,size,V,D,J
CASSGGVGDGNTIYF,TGTGCCAGCAGTGGGGGGGTAGGGGACGGAAACACCATATATTTT,15,many,TRBV27,NA,TRBJ1-3
CSARDPPSDPYEQYF,TGCAGTGCTAGAGACCCCCCTAGCGACCCCTACGAGCAGTACTTC,15,NA,TRBV20-1,NA,TRBJ2-7
CASSRGLSGTSGGSSYEQYF,TGTGCCAGCAGCCGGGGCCTATCCGGGACTAGCGGGGGGAGCTCCTACGAGCAGTACTTC,20,many,TRBV7-8,TRBD2,TRBJ2-7
CASSAGGGYQETQYF,TGCGCCAGCAGCGCGGGAGGAGGGTATCAAGAGACCCAGTACTTC,15,many,TRBV5-1,TRBD2,TRBJ2-5
CASRHQGDTEAFF,TGCGCCAGCCGGCATCAGGGGGACACTGAAGCTTTCTTT,13,many,TRBV4-1,TRBD1,TRBJ1-1
CASSSVPGVSYEQYF,TGTGCCAGCAGTTCCGTGCCAGGGGTATCCTACGAGCAGTACTTC,15,many,TRBV27,NA,TRBJ2-7
CASSLAGGNQPQHF,TGTGCCAGCAGTTTAGCCGGGGGCAATCAGCCCCAGCATTTT,14,many,TRBV6-6,NA,TRBJ1-5
CASSPGMRGEKLFF,TGTGCCAGCAGCCCCGGAATGAGGGGTGAAAAACTGTTTTTT,14,many,TRBV7-2,NA,TRBJ1-4
CASSYVQLGYYGYTF,TGTGCCAGCAGTTACGTCCAGTTAGGATACTATGGCTACACCTTC,15,many,TRBV6-2/TRBV6-3,NA,TRBJ1-2
CASSGQSTGSTEAFF,TGTGCCAGCAGCGGACAGTCGACAGGGAGCACTGAAGCTTTCTTT,15,many,TRBV9,TRBD1,TRBJ1-1
CSVAGDRPGANVLTF,TGCAGCGTTGCTGGGGACCGACCCGGGGCCAACGTCCTGACTTTC,15,many,TRBV29-1,NA,TRBJ2-6
CASAFGGADTQYF,TGTGCCAGCGCCTTTGGGGGGGCAGATACGCAGTATTTT,13,NA,TRBV2,TRBD2,TRBJ2-3
CATSDPGTRSLNEQFF,TGTGCCACCAGTGATCCCGGGACTAGGTCTCTCAATGAGCAGTTCTTC,16,many,TRBV24-1,TRBD2,TRBJ2-1
CASSLGGSGSYEQYF,TGCGCCAGCAGCTTGGGCGGCAGTGGCTCCTACGAGCAGTACTTC,15,many,TRBV5-1,NA,TRBJ2-7
CASSGQGARGYTF,TGTGCCAGCAGTGGACAGGGGGCACGAGGCTACACCTTC,13,many,TRBV12-3/TRBV12-4,TRBD1,TRBJ1-2
CSVPGASANYGYTF,TGCAGTGTGCCAGGTGCCTCAGCTAACTATGGCTACACCTTC,14,many,TRBV20-1,NA,TRBJ1-2
CATSGTERNTIYF,TGTGCCACCAGCGGGACAGAACGAAACACCATATATTTT,13,many,TRBV15,TRBD1,TRBJ1-3
CSARLDRPQETQYF,TGCAGTGCTAGGCTGGACAGGCCACAAGAGACCCAGTACTTC,14,NA,TRBV20-1,TRBD1,TRBJ2-5
CASSSTHGQGGDYGYTF,TGTGCCAGCTCATCTACCCACGGCCAAGGGGGCGACTATGGCTACACCTTC,17,many,TRBV18,TRBD1,TRBJ1-2
CASSPPGTGNEKLFF,TGCGCCAGCAGCCCGCCCGGGACAGGGAATGAAAAACTGTTTTTT,15,many,TRBV5-1,TRBD1,TRBJ1-4
CASGGGLNTGELFF,TGTGCCAGCGGCGGGGGTTTGAACACCGGGGAGCTGTTTTTT,14,many,TRBV6-5,TRBD2,TRBJ2-2
CSAGQGGETQYF,TGCAGTGCTGGGCAGGGTGGGGAGACCCAGTACTTC,12,many,TRBV20-1,NA,TRBJ2-5
CSVLTGVADTQYF,TGCAGCGTTCTCACAGGGGTGGCAGATACGCAGTATTTT,13,many,TRBV29-1,TRBD1,TRBJ2-3
CASSLGAPGARGVPGEQYF,TGTGCCAGCAGCTTAGGGGCCCCGGGGGCGCGGGGGGTCCCGGGTGAGCAGTATTTT,19,NA,TRBV7-2,TRBD2,TRBJ2-3
CASSPSETGGNRRETQYF,TGTGCCAGCTCACCGTCCGAGACAGGGGGCAATCGGAGAGAGACCCAGTACTTC,18,many,TRBV18,TRBD1,TRBJ2-5
CASSYYGNEQYF,TGTGCCAGCAGCTACTACGGGAACGAGCAGTACTTC,12,many,TRBV7-2,NA,TRBJ2-7
CASSQGTPSSYNEQFF,TGCGCCAGCAGCCAGGGGACACCCTCTTCCTACAATGAGCAGTTCTTC,16,many,TRBV4-3,NA,TRBJ2-1
CASGRTGDLQPQHF,TGTGCCAGCGGGCGCACAGGGGATTTACAGCCCCAGCATTTT,14,many,TRBV7-2,TRBD1,TRBJ1-5
CAISEAREGYEQYF,TGTGCCATCAGTGAAGCCAGGGAGGGTTACGAGCAGTACTTC,14,many,TRBV10-3,TRBD2,TRBJ2-7
CASSLRTGSNYGYTF,TGTGCCAGCAGCCTCCGGACAGGGTCTAACTATGGCTACACCTTC,15,many,TRBV7-8,TRBD1,TRBJ1-2
CASSQGTMNNEQFF,TGTGCCAGCAGCCAAGGGACCATGAACAATGAGCAGTTCTTC,14,many,TRBV7-9,NA,TRBJ2-1
CASSLNPGSSPLHF,TGCGCCAGCAGCTTGAATCCTGGCAGTTCACCCCTCCACTTT,14,many,TRBV5-1,NA,TRBJ1-6
CASSPNLRSYNEQFF,TGTGCCAGCAGTCCGAATCTCCGGTCCTACAATGAGCAGTTCTTC,15,many,TRBV27,NA,TRBJ2-1
CASSFLGGGYDEQYF,TGTGCCAGCAGCTTCCTCGGGGGGGGCTACGACGAGCAGTACTTC,15,many,TRBV7-2,TRBD2,TRBJ2-7
CASSYGGGNGYTF,TGTGCCAGCAGTTACGGGGGAGGAAATGGCTACACCTTC,13,many,TRBV6-5,NA,TRBJ1-2
CASSSWQISYGYTF,TGTGCCAGCAGTTCCTGGCAGATCTCCTATGGCTACACCTTC,14,once,TRBV6-2/TRBV6-3,NA,TRBJ1-2
CASSAGGGWAKNIQYF,TGTGCCAGCAGCGCTGGAGGGGGCTGGGCCAAAAACATTCAGTACTTC,16,medium-sized,TRBV9,NA,TRBJ2-4
CASSETEAGELFF,TGTGCCAGCAGTGAAACAGAGGCCGGGGAGCTGTTTTTT,13,many,TRBV6-4,NA,TRBJ2-2
CAISGGAGGSDTQYF,TGTGCCATCAGTGGGGGGGCGGGGGGATCAGATACGCAGTATTTT,15,many,TRBV10-3,TRBD2,TRBJ2-3
CASSLSGEDTQYF,TGTGCCAGCAGTTTATCGGGCGAAGATACGCAGTATTTT,13,many,TRBV12-3/TRBV12-4,NA,TRBJ2-3
CASRPPTSLTSPLHF,TGTGCCAGCAGGCCTCCTACATCACTTACTTCACCCCTCCACTTT,15,many,TRBV6-2/TRBV6-3,NA,TRBJ1-6
CASSSGGPQETQYF,TGTGCCAGCAGTTCAGGGGGGCCCCAAGAGACCCAGTACTTC,14,many,TRBV7-2,NA,TRBJ2-5
CASSQGRGMNQPQHF,TGTGCCAGCAGCCAAGGAAGGGGGATGAATCAGCCCCAGCATTTT,15,many,TRBV3-1,NA,TRBJ1-5
CASSSLRRDRADTQYF,TGTGCCAGCAGTTCTTTACGCAGGGACAGGGCGGATACGCAGTATTTT,16,many,TRBV28,TRBD1,TRBJ2-3